The clone carrying this TCR beta chain was seen just once. These data belong to a study of blood T cell repertoires in COVID-19. CDR3 length: 15 residues. The germline gives CDR1 SNHLY, CDR2 FYNNEI. Trimming shortened V by 2 bases and J by 0 bases, and 8 bases separated the two germline ends. As originally analysed: By means of reference gene primer amplification, nucleated cell counts were estimated. TCRdb's table, derived via immunoSEQ multiplex PCR, lists solely in-frame clones and lacks some. V and J calls plus clone size are reproduced from that table; the DNA served to infer D and trimming. The sample comprises about 150,000 clones, around 92% of which are singletons, and approximately 3% rests with the top ten.

Material: peripheral blood. This TCR came from a man aged 55 to 70 with acute or convalescent COVID-19. The chain recombines TRBV2 with TRBJ1-5, with no clear D. This CDR3 is CASSEWPSSNQPQHF. Here the CDR3 DNA reads TGTGCCAGCAGTGAATGGCCTTCTAGCAATCAGCCCCAGCATTTT.